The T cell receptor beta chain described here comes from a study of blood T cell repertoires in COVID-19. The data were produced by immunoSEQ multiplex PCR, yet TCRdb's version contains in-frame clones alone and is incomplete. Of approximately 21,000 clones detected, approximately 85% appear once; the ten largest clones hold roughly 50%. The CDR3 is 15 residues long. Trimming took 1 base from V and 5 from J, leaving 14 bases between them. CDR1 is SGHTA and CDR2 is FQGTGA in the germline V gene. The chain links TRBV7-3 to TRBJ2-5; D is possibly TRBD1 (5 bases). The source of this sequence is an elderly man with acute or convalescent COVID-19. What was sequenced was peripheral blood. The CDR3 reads CASSLNPGSIETQYF. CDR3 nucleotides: TGTGCCAGCAGCTTAAATCCAGGGTCAATCGAGACCCAGTACTTC.